The clone carrying this TCR beta chain was recorded a few times. The antigen is unknown. This entry comes from a study of identical twins. TCRdb re-called the 5' RACE reads through MiXCR, storing one row per CDR3 protein. The profile shows some 1,600,000 distinct CDR3 sequences, around 33% of them singletons. The V end was cut by 0 bases, the J end by 7 bases, with 10 bases between. CDR3 length: 14 amino acids. Germline CDR1 and CDR2: PRHDT and FYEKMQ (reference sequence). General study findings and limits: Invariant cells of the MAIT and iNKT types might have partly distorted the zero-insertion analyses. Clonotypes of the beta chain that were abundant in cord blood carried fewer insertions (memory repertoires showed none).

The sequence derives from a newborn girl in good health. V and J are TRBV13 and TRBJ1-5; no firm D call. The sequenced material came from cord blood. The CDR3 here is CASSLGGNGQPQHF. CDR3 nucleotide sequence: TGTGCCAGCAGCTTAGGGGGGAATGGGCAGCCCCAGCATTTT.